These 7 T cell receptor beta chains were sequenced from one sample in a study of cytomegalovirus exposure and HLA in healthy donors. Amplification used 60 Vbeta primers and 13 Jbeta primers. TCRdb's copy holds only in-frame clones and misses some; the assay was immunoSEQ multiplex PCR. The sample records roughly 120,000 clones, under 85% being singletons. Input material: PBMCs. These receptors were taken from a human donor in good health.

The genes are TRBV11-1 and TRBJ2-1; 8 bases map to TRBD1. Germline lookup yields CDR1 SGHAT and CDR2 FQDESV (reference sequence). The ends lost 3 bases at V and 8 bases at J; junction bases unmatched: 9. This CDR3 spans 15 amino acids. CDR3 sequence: CASSFGTGNQDEQFF. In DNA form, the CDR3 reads TGTGCCAGCAGCTTCGGGACAGGCAACCAGGATGAGCAGTTCTTC.

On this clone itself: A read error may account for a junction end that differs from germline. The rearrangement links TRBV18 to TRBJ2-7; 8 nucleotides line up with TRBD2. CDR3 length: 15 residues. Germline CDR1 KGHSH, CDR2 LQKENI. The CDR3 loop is CAGSLSGSGSYEQYF. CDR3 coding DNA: TGTGCCGGCTCACTAAGCGGGAGCGGGTCCTACGAGCAGTACTTC. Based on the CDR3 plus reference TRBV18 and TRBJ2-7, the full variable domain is NAGVMQNPRHLVRRRGQEARLRCSPMKGHSHVYWYRQLPEEGLKFMVYLQKENIIDESGMPKERFSAEFPKEGPSILRIQQVVRGDSAAYFCAGSLSGSGSYEQYFGPGTRLTVT.

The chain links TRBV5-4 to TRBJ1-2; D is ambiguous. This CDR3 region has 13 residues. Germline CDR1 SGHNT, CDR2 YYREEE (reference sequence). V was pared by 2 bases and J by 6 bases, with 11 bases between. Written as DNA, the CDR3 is TGTGCCAGCAGCTTTTTAGGCGGAGATGGCTACACCTTC. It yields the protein CASSFLGGDGYTF. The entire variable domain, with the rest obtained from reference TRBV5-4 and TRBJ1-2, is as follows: ETGVTQSPTHLIKTRGQQVTLRCSSQSGHNTVSWYQQALGQGPQFIFQYYREEENGRGNFPPRFSGLQFPNYSSELNVNALELDDSALYLCASSFLGGDGYTFGSGTRLTVV.

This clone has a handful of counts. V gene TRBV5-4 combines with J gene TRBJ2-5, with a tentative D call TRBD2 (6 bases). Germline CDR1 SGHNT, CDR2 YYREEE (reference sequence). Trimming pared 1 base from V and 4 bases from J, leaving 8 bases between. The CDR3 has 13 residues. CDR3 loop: CASSLQGGETQYF. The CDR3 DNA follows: TGTGCCAGCAGCTTGCAGGGAGGAGAGACCCAGTACTTC.

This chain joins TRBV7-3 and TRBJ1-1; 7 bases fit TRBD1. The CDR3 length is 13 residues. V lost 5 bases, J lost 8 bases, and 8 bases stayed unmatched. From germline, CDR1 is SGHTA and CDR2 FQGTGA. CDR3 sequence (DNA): TGTGCCAGCAGCCGAGACAGGGCCGGGGAAGCTTTCTTT. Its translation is CASSRDRAGEAFF. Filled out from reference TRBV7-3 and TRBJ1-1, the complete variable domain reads GAGVSQTPSNKVTEKGKYVELRCDPISGHTALYWYRQSLGQGPEFLIYFQGTGAADDSGLPNDRFFAVRPEGSVSTLKIQRTERGDSAVYLCASSRDRAGEAFFGQGTRLTVV.

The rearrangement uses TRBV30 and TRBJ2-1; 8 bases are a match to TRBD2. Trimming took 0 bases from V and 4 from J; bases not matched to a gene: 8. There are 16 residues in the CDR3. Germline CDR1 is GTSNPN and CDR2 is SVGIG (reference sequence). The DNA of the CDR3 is TGTGCCTGGAGTGTATCCGGGAGGGCCGGGTACAATGAGCAGTTCTTC. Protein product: CAWSVSGRAGYNEQFF.

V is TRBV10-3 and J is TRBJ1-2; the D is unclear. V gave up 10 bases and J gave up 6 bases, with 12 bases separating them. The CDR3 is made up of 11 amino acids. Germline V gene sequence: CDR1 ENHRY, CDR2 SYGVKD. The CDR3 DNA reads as TGTGCCACCAGGTCCCGGGATGGCTACACCTTC. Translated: CATRSRDGYTF.